A selection of T cell receptor beta chains follows, all from one sample in a study of cytomegalovirus exposure and HLA in healthy donors. Measured with immunoSEQ multiplex PCR; TCRdb has only the in-frame clones, and not every one. The sample records 150,000 to 200,000 clones, roughly four fifths being singletons. Material for sequencing was PBMCs. The receptor source for this set is a woman under 30 in good health and CMV-seropositive. Each CDR3 is given with its conserved first and last residue. D genes are given only for firm matches. Size tells how often a clone was seen (once, few, many) or the class of an expanded clone, and some rows leave it out.

J: TRBJ1-2
V: TRBV25-1
size: -
D: -
CDR3: CASSEETGSGYTF
DNA: TGTGCCAGCAGTGAGGAGACAGGTTCAGGCTACACCTTC

J: TRBJ2-5
V: TRBV13
size: -
D: -
CDR3: CASSQGRSRDETQYF
DNA: TGTGCCAGCAGCCAGGGGAGAAGTCGGGACGAGACCCAGTACTTC

J: TRBJ1-3
V: TRBV4-2
size: -
D: -
CDR3: CASSQEKAYTIYF
DNA: TGTGCCAGCAGCCAAGAAAAAGCCTACACCATATATTTT

J: TRBJ2-5
V: TRBV6-1
size: -
D: -
CDR3: CASSEADSWETQYF
DNA: TGTGCCAGCAGTGAAGCGGACAGTTGGGAGACCCAGTACTTC

J: TRBJ1-5
V: TRBV13
size: -
D: -
CDR3: CASSFGGGQPQHF
DNA: TGTGCCAGCAGCTTTGGGGGAGGTCAGCCCCAGCATTTT

J: TRBJ1-2
V: TRBV28
size: -
D: TRBD1
CDR3: CASRHLRGVAVYGYTF
DNA: TGTGCCAGCAGGCACCTCAGGGGGGTAGCGGTCTATGGCTACACCTTC

J: TRBJ2-7
V: TRBV30
size: -
D: TRBD1
CDR3: CAWSDDRVSSYEQYF
DNA: TGTGCCTGGAGCGACGACAGGGTTAGCTCCTACGAGCAGTACTTC

J: TRBJ2-6
V: TRBV11-2
size: once
D: TRBD1
CDR3: CASSFRDREAGANVLTF
DNA: TGTGCCAGCAGCTTCCGGGACAGGGAAGCCGGGGCCAACGTCCTGACTTTC

J: TRBJ1-1
V: TRBV28
size: -
D: TRBD1
CDR3: CASSLVGTGVETEAFF
DNA: TGTGCCAGCAGTTTGGTTGGGACAGGGGTTGAGACTGAAGCTTTCTTT

J: TRBJ2-3
V: TRBV4-1
size: -
D: TRBD2
CDR3: CASSQGLGGLAGGGDTQYF
DNA: TGCGCCAGCAGCCAAGGTTTAGGGGGGCTAGCGGGGGGAGGAGATACGCAGTATTTT

J: TRBJ2-2
V: TRBV7-2
size: -
D: -
CDR3: CASSLVWQGSTGELFF
DNA: TGTGCCAGCAGCTTAGTTTGGCAGGGGAGCACCGGGGAGCTGTTTTTT

J: TRBJ2-6
V: TRBV19
size: -
D: -
CDR3: CASSIGGSGANVLTF
DNA: TGTGCCAGTAGTATCGGAGGGTCTGGGGCCAACGTCCTGACTTTC

J: TRBJ1-6
V: TRBV6-1
size: -
D: -
CDR3: CASSEVVIGSYNSPLHF
DNA: TGTGCCAGCAGTGAAGTGGTGATCGGCTCCTATAATTCACCCCTCCACTTT

J: TRBJ2-5
V: TRBV6-5
size: -
D: TRBD2
CDR3: CASSSGLAGGQETQYF
DNA: TGTGCCAGCAGTTCAGGACTAGCGGGGGGACAAGAGACCCAGTACTTC

J: TRBJ1-2
V: TRBV7-2
size: -
D: -
CDR3: CASSLGSGGGDYGYTF
DNA: TGTGCCAGCAGCTTAGGATCGGGGGGCGGTGACTATGGCTACACCTTC

J: TRBJ2-1
V: TRBV4-2
size: -
D: -
CDR3: CASSQEGQGKNEQFF
DNA: TGTGCCAGCAGCCAAGAGGGGCAGGGAAAAAATGAGCAGTTCTTC

J: TRBJ2-3
V: TRBV11-2
size: -
D: TRBD1
CDR3: CASSLGTGYTDTQYF
DNA: TGTGCCAGCAGCTTAGGGACAGGGTACACAGATACGCAGTATTTT

J: TRBJ1-1
V: TRBV11-3
size: -
D: -
CDR3: CATQRTPNTEAFF
DNA: TGTGCCACCCAGAGGACTCCGAACACTGAAGCTTTCTTT

J: TRBJ2-1
V: TRBV12-2
size: -
D: -
CDR3: CASRLVAGLQWLDEQFF
DNA: TGTGCAAGTCGCTTAGTGGCAGGCCTACAATGGTTGGATGAGCAGTTCTTC

J: TRBJ2-2
V: TRBV13
size: -
D: -
CDR3: CASSLVLATGELFF
DNA: TGTGCCAGCAGCTTAGTTCTCGCGACCGGGGAGCTGTTTTTT

J: TRBJ1-2
V: TRBV5-4
size: -
D: -
CDR3: CASSLNRDNYGYTF
DNA: TGTGCCAGCAGCTTGAACAGGGATAACTATGGCTACACCTTC

J: TRBJ1-1
V: TRBV10-3
size: -
D: TRBD1
CDR3: CAISVRTGMNTEAFF
DNA: TGTGCCATCAGTGTTAGGACAGGGATGAACACTGAAGCTTTCTTT

J: TRBJ1-6
V: TRBV6-1
size: -
D: TRBD1
CDR3: CASSAVITGGNNSPLHF
DNA: TGTGCCAGCAGTGCAGTAATAACAGGGGGCAATAATTCACCCCTCCACTTT

J: TRBJ1-3
V: TRBV29-1
size: -
D: -
CDR3: CSVGYDRPSGNTIYF
DNA: TGCAGCGTCGGGTATGACAGGCCATCTGGAAACACCATATATTTT

J: TRBJ2-5
V: TRBV14
size: -
D: -
CDR3: CASSQILRSGGETQYF
DNA: TGTGCCAGCAGCCAGATACTGAGAAGTGGGGGGGAGACCCAGTACTTC

J: TRBJ2-4
V: TRBV6-5
size: -
D: TRBD1
CDR3: CASSLSTGEKNIQYF
DNA: TGTGCCAGCAGCCTATCGACAGGGGAGAAAAACATTCAGTACTTC

J: TRBJ1-2
V: TRBV19
size: -
D: TRBD1
CDR3: CASRQGVLGYTF
DNA: TGTGCCAGCAGACAGGGAGTCCTTGGCTACACCTTC

J: TRBJ1-5
V: TRBV19
size: -
D: -
CDR3: CASSGLRGNQPQHF
DNA: TGTGCCAGTTCGGGACTACGGGGCAATCAGCCCCAGCATTTT

J: TRBJ1-6
V: TRBV5-7
size: -
D: TRBD1
CDR3: CASSLDRVSNSPLHF
DNA: TGTGCCAGCAGCTTAGACAGGGTATCTAATTCACCCCTCCACTTT

J: TRBJ2-2
V: TRBV6-1
size: -
D: -
CDR3: CASSEHSQTGPTGELFF
DNA: TGTGCCAGCAGTGAACATTCACAGACAGGCCCCACCGGGGAGCTGTTTTTT

J: TRBJ2-2
V: TRBV18
size: -
D: -
CDR3: CASSPPAGQYTGELFF
DNA: TGTGCCAGCTCACCACCAGCAGGACAGTACACCGGGGAGCTGTTTTTT

J: TRBJ2-2
V: TRBV7-8
size: -
D: TRBD2
CDR3: CASRIERGHSGELFF
DNA: TGTGCCAGCAGGATAGAGCGGGGGCACTCCGGGGAGCTGTTTTTT

J: TRBJ1-5
V: TRBV28
size: -
D: -
CDR3: CASSLHAGGNQPQHF
DNA: TGTGCCAGCAGTTTGCACGCAGGGGGCAATCAGCCCCAGCATTTT

J: TRBJ1-1
V: TRBV2
size: -
D: -
CDR3: CAPTPGRGTEAFF
DNA: TGTGCGCCGACCCCAGGGAGGGGCACTGAAGCTTTCTTT

J: TRBJ2-1
V: TRBV5-6
size: once
D: TRBD2
CDR3: CASSRQGRLAGGPNEQFF
DNA: TGTGCCAGCAGCCGGCAGGGAAGACTAGCGGGGGGGCCTAATGAGCAGTTCTTC

J: TRBJ2-7
V: TRBV2
size: -
D: TRBD1
CDR3: CASGWTGAYEQYF
DNA: TGTGCCAGCGGGTGGACAGGGGCCTACGAGCAGTACTTC

J: TRBJ1-1
V: TRBV7-3
size: -
D: -
CDR3: CASSLTLGSTEAFF
DNA: TGTGCCAGCAGCTTAACTCTCGGGAGCACTGAAGCTTTCTTT

J: TRBJ1-3
V: TRBV6-5
size: -
D: TRBD1
CDR3: CASKQTGTGNTIYF
DNA: TGTGCCAGCAAGCAGACAGGGACAGGAAACACCATATATTTT

J: TRBJ2-5
V: TRBV2
size: -
D: -
CDR3: CASRGMSGRGHEEETQYF
DNA: TGTGCCAGCCGCGGGATGTCCGGAAGGGGTCATGAGGAAGAGACCCAGTACTTC

J: TRBJ1-5
V: TRBV2
size: -
D: -
CDR3: CASSGAPLPGQPQHF
DNA: TGTGCCAGCAGTGGGGCCCCGCTACCCGGTCAGCCCCAGCATTTT

J: TRBJ2-5
V: TRBV5-1
size: -
D: TRBD2
CDR3: CASCTTSGGAETQYF
DNA: TGCGCCAGCTGTACCACTAGCGGGGGGGCAGAGACCCAGTACTTC

J: TRBJ2-7
V: TRBV2
size: few
D: TRBD1
CDR3: CASRRQGHEQYF
DNA: TGTGCCAGCCGACGACAGGGCCACGAGCAGTACTTC

J: TRBJ2-7
V: TRBV5-1
size: few
D: TRBD1
CDR3: CASSGQGYEQYF
DNA: TGCGCCAGCAGTGGACAGGGCTACGAGCAGTACTTC

J: TRBJ1-1
V: TRBV25-1
size: -
D: TRBD1
CDR3: CASSDLDRVITEAFF
DNA: TGTGCCAGCAGTGACCTTGACAGGGTAATCACTGAAGCTTTCTTT

J: TRBJ2-2
V: TRBV27
size: few
D: TRBD1
CDR3: CASRRGGNGELFF
DNA: TGTGCCAGCCGCCGAGGGGGCAACGGGGAGCTGTTTTTT

J: TRBJ2-5
V: TRBV30
size: -
D: TRBD1
CDR3: CAWARGQGGETQYF
DNA: TGTGCCTGGGCGAGGGGACAGGGTGGAGAGACCCAGTACTTC